This TCR beta chain emerged from a study of blood T cell repertoires in COVID-19. Looking at the study overall: COVID-19 samples, acute and convalescent, were from the United States, Italy and Spain. Sources were T cells, B-cell-depleted T cells, or PBMCs; the material itself was cDNA or gDNA.

Measured with immunoSEQ multiplex PCR; TCRdb has only the in-frame clones, and not every one. Among roughly 300,000 clones listed, 70% to 90% were seen once. The participants were between about 18 and 89 years old and came from under 25 US areas. Two negative PCRs, clearance, or symptom resolution characterized the recovered Cohort 3 donors. This clone was picked up one time. CDR3 length equals 12 residues. The V gene lost 2 bases and the J gene lost 0 bases, with 2 bases spanning the gap. Germline V CDR1 and CDR2: SGDLS, YYNGEE. This receptor was identified in a man aged 30-40 years who had recovered from COVID-19. The genes are TRBV9 and TRBJ2-5; D not certain. Sequenced input: PBMCs or T cells enriched from blood (not recorded which). The CDR3 is CASSVNQETQYF. The CDR3 DNA is TGTGCCAGCAGCGTCAACCAAGAGACCCAGTACTTC.